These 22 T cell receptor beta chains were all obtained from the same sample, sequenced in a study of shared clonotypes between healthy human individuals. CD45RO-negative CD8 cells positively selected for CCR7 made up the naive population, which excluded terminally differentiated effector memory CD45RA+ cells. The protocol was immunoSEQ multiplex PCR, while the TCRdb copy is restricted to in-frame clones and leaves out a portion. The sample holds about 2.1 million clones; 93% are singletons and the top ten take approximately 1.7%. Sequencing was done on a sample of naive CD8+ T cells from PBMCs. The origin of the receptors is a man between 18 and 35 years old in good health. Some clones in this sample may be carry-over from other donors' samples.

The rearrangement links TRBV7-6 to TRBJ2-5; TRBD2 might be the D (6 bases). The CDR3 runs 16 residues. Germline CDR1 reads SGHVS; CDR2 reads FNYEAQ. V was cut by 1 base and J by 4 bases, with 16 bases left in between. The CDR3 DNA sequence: TGTGCCAGCAGCTTAGGCGTGGTAAGGGGAGGAGAGACCCAGTACTTC. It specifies CASSLGVVRGGETQYF. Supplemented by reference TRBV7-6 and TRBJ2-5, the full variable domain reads GAGVSQSPRYKVTKRGQDVALRCDPISGHVSLYWYRQALGQGPEFLTYFNYEAQQDKSGLPNDRFSAERPEGSISTLTIQRTEQRDSAMYRCASSLGVVRGGETQYFGPGTRLLVL.

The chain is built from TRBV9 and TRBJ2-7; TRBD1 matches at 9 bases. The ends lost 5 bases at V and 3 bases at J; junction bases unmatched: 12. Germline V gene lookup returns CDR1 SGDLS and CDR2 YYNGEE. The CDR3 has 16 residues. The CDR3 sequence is CASSQNRDRDFYEQYF. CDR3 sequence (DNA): TGTGCCAGCAGTCAGAACCGGGACAGGGATTTCTACGAGCAGTACTTC.

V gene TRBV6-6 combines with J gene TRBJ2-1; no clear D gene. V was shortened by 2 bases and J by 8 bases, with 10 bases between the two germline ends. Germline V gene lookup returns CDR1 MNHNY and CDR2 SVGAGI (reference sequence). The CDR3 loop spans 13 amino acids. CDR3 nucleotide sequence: TGTGCCAGCAGTTACGGGAAGTGGGATGAGCAGTTCTTC. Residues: CASSYGKWDEQFF.

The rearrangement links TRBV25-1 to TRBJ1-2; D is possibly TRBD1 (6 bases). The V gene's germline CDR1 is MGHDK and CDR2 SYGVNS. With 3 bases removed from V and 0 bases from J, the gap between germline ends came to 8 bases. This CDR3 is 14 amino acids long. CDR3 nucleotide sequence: TGTGCCAGCAGTGACCCAGGGGCTAACTATGGCTACACCTTC. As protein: CASSDPGANYGYTF.

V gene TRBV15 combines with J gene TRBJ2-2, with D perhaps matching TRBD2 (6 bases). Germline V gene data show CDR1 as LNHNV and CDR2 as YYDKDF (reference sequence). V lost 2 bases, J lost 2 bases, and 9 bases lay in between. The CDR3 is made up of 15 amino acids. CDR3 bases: TGTGCCACCAGCAGAACCGGGGGTAACACCGGGGAGCTGTTTTTT. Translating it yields CATSRTGGNTGELFF.

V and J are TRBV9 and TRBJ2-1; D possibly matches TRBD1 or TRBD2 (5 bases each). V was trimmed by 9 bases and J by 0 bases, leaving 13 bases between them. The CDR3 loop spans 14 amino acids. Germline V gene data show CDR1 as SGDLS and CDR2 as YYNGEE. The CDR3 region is CAMGWGSSYNEQFF. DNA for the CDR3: TGTGCCATGGGGTGGGGGAGCTCCTACAATGAGCAGTTCTTC.

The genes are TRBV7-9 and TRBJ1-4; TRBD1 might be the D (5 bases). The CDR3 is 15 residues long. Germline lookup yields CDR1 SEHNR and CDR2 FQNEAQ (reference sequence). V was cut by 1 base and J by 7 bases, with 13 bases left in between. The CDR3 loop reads CASSLVSDKIEKLFF. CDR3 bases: TGTGCCAGCAGCTTAGTTTCGGACAAGATTGAAAAACTGTTTTTT.

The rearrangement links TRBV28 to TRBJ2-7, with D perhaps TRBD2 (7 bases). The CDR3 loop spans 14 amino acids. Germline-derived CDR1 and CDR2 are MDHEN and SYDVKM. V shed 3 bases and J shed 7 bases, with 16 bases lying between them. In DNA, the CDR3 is TGTGCCAGCAGTTTTTTCCGGACAGCGGGGGAGCAGTACTTC. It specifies CASSFFRTAGEQYF. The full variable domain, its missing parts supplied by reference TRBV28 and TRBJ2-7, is DVKVTQSSRYLVKRTGEKVFLECVQDMDHENMFWYRQDPGLGLRLIYFSYDVKMKEKGDIPEGYSVSREKKERFSLILESASTNQTSMYLCASSFFRTAGEQYFGPGTRLTVT.

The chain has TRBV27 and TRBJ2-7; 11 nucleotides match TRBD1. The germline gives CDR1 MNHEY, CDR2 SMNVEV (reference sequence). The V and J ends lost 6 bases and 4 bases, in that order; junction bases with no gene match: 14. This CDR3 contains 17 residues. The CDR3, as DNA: TGTGCCAGCAGCCGTACCTCGAGGACAGGGGGCGCTTACGAGCAGTACTTC. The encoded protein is CASSRTSRTGGAYEQYF.

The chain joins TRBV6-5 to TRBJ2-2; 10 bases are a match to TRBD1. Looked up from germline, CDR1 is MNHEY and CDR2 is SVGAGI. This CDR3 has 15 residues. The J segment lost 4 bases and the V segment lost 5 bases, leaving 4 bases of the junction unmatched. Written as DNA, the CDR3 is TGTGCCAGCAGTGGGACAGGGGCTCTCACCGGGGAGCTGTTTTTT. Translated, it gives CASSGTGALTGELFF.

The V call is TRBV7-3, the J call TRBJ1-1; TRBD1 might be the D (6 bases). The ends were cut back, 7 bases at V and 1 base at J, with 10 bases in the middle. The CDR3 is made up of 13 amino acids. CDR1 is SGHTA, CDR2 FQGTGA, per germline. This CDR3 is CASTGHPNTEAFF. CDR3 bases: TGTGCCAGCACGGGACACCCGAACACTGAAGCTTTCTTT.

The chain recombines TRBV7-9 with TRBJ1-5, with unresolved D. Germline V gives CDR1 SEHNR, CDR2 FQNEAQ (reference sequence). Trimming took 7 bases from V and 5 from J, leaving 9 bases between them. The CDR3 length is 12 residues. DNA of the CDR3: TGTGCCAGCAACCTCCAAGATCAGCCCCAGCATTTT. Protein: CASNLQDQPQHF. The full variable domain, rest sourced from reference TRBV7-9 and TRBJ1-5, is DTGVSQNPRHKITKRGQNVTFRCDPISEHNRLYWYRQTLGQGPEFLTYFQNEAQLEKSRLLSDRFSAERPKGSFSTLEIQRTEQGDSAMYLCASNLQDQPQHFGDGTRLSIL.

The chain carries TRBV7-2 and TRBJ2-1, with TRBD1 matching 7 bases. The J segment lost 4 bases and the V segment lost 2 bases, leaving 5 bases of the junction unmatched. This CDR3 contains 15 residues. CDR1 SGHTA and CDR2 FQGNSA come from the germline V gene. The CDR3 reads CASSLSPGGYNEQFF. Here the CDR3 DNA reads TGTGCCAGCAGCTTAAGCCCAGGGGGATACAATGAGCAGTTCTTC. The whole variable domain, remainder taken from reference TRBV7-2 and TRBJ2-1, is GAGVSQSPSNKVTEKGKDVELRCDPISGHTALYWYRQSLGQGLEFLIYFQGNSAPDKSGLPSDRFSAERTGGSVSTLTIQRTQQEDSAVYLCASSLSPGGYNEQFFGPGTRLTVL.

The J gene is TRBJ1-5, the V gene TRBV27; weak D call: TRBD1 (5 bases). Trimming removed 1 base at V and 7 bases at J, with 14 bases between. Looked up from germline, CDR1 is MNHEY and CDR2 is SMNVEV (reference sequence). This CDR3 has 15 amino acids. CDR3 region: CASSLFPVGGQPQHF. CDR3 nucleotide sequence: TGTGCCAGCAGTTTATTCCCGGTGGGGGGGCAGCCCCAGCATTTT.

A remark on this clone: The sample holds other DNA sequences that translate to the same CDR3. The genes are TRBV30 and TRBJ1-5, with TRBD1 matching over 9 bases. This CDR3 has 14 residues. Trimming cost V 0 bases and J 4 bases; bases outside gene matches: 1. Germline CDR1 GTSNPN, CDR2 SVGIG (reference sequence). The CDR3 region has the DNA TGTGCCTGGAGTGTGGGACAGGGAAATCAGCCCCAGCATTTT. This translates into CAWSVGQGNQPQHF.

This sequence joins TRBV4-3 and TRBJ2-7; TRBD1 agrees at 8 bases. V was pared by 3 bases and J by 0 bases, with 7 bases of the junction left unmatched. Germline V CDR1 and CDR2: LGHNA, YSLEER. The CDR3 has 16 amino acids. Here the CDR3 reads CASSHGTGLASYEQYF. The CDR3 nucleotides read TGCGCCAGCAGCCACGGGACAGGTCTAGCCTCCTACGAGCAGTACTTC.

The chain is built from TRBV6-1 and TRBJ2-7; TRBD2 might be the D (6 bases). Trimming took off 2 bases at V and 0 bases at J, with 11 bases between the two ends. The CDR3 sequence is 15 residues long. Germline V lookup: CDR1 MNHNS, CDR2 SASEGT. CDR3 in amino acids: CASSESGSSSYEQYF. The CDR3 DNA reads TGTGCCAGCAGTGAAAGCGGGTCGAGCTCCTACGAGCAGTACTTC.

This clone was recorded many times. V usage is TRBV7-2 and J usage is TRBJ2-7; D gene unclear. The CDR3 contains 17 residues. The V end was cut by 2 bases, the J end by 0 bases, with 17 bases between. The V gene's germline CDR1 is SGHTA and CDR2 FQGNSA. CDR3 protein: CASSLNTAGASSYEQYF. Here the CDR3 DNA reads TGTGCCAGCAGCTTAAATACAGCCGGAGCGAGCTCCTACGAGCAGTACTTC. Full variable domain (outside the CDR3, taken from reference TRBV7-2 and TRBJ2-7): GAGVSQSPSNKVTEKGKDVELRCDPISGHTALYWYRQSLGQGLEFLIYFQGNSAPDKSGLPSDRFSAERTGGSVSTLTIQRTQQEDSAVYLCASSLNTAGASSYEQYFGPGTRLTVT.

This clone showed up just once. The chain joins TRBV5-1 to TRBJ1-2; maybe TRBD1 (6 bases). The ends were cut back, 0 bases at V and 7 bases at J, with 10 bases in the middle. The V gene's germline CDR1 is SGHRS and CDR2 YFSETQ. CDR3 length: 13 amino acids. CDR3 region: CASSLAQGSGYTF. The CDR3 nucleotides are TGCGCCAGCAGCTTGGCACAGGGTTCTGGCTACACCTTC.

CDR3 amino acids: CASSLLGTSTEQYF. CDR3 coding DNA: TGTGCCAGCAGTTTACTAGGTACCTCGACCGAGCAGTACTTC. This chain joins TRBV28 and TRBJ2-7; D remains unclear. This CDR3 is built from 14 residues. Trimming removed 2 bases at V and 6 bases at J, with 14 bases between. Germline V gene sequence: CDR1 MDHEN, CDR2 SYDVKM.

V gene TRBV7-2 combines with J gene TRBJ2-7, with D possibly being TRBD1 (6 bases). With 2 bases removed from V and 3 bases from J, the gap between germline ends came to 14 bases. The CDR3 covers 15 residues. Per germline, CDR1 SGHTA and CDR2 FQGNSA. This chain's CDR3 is CASSLLAGDLYEQYF. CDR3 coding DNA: TGTGCCAGCAGCTTACTTGCAGGGGACCTCTACGAGCAGTACTTC.

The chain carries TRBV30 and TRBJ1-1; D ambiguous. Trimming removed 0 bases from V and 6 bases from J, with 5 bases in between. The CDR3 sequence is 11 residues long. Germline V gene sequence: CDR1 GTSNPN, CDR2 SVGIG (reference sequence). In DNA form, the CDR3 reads TGTGCCTGGAGTGTACCCCCTGAAGCTTTCTTT. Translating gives CAWSVPPEAFF. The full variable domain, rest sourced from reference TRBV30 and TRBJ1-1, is SQTIHQWPATLVQPVGSPLSLECTVEGTSNPNLYWYRQAAGRGLQLLFYSVGIGQISSEVPQNLSASRPQDRQFILSSKKLLLSDSGFYLCAWSVPPEAFFGQGTRLTVV.